This passage covers 13 T cell receptor beta chains from one sample sequenced in a study of regulatory T cells in long-lasting Graves disease. As for time point: newly diagnosed GD, antithyroid drugs for less than 3 months. Extracted PBMC RNA gave rise to the TCR library. According to the study, TCR beta libraries were built with iRepertoire HTBI primers and CDR3-region Arm-PCR. TCRdb re-derived calls from the multiplex PCR reads in MiXCR, one entry per CDR3 protein. The profile covers 350,000 to 550,000 distinct CDR3 sequences, with around 15% appearing a single time and under 20% taken by the ten largest. These sequences were also reported in another study, on T cells in Graves' hyperthyroidism and ophthalmopathy.

The sample was peripheral blood mononuclear cells (PBMCs), taken at new diagnosis, from a patient treated with antithyroid drugs. These receptors were taken from a woman in her forties or fifties with Graves disease.

This clonotype came up a few times. This chain links TRBV6-1 with TRBJ2-5, with 7 bases matching TRBD1. The CDR3 runs to 15 residues. The junction had 11 bases not matched to a gene; V was cut back by 5 bases and J by 5 bases. Looked up from germline, CDR1 is MNHNS and CDR2 is SASEGT. The CDR3 nucleotides are TGTGCCAGCAGTCTTAGACAGGGTGGAATTGAGACCCAGTACTTC. It encodes CASSLRQGGIETQYF.

The chain links TRBV9 to TRBJ2-7, with 11 bases matching TRBD2. J was trimmed by 7 bases and V by 3 bases; bases with no gene match: 9. Germline V gene data show CDR1 as SGDLS and CDR2 as YYNGEE. The CDR3 is 15 residues long. Here the CDR3 reads CASSGTSSGGSEQYF. The CDR3 DNA is TGTGCCAGCAGCGGGACATCTAGCGGGGGGAGTGAGCAGTACTTC.

This clonotype came up a few times. This sequence joins TRBV20-1 and TRBJ2-3, with 10 nucleotides matching TRBD2. Germline lookup yields CDR1 DFQATT and CDR2 SNEGSKA (reference sequence). V gave up 6 bases and J gave up 0 bases; unmatched junction bases: 15. This CDR3 contains 18 residues. CDR3 nucleotide sequence: TGCAGTGCCCTCGTGAGTTGGACTAGCGGACTGAGCACAGATACGCAGTATTTT. Its translation: CSALVSWTSGLSTDTQYF.

This clonotype was counted many times. The gene calls are TRBV5-4 and TRBJ2-5; 12 bases match TRBD1. Trimming cost V 3 bases and J 5 bases; bases outside gene matches: 8. CDR3 length: 16 residues. Germline lookup yields CDR1 SGHNT and CDR2 YYREEE (reference sequence). In DNA, the CDR3 is TGTGCCAGCAGCTCTCCGGGACAGGGGGCGCAGGAGACCCAGTACTTC. It specifies CASSSPGQGAQETQYF.

This clonotype was counted only a few times. The CDR3 bases are TGTGCCAGCATCGAAAGAATGTGGGGGCTGACCTACGAGCAGTACTTC. Protein: CASIERMWGLTYEQYF. The chain carries TRBV6-2 or TRBV6-3 and TRBJ2-7; a possible D gene is TRBD1 (6 bases). The CDR3 runs to 16 residues. Germline V gene lookup returns CDR1 MNHEY and CDR2 SVGEGT. Trimming stripped 7 bases from V and 2 bases from J, with 21 bases between.

This clonotype was seen ten or more times. The chain couples TRBV7-8 to TRBJ2-7; TRBD2 agrees at 14 bases. This CDR3 is built from 13 residues. The ends lost 4 bases at V and 12 bases at J; junction bases unmatched: 5. Germline V gene data show CDR1 as SGHVS and CDR2 as FQNEAQ. The CDR3 nucleotides read TGTGCCAGCAGCTCCGGACTAGCGGGAGGACTGTACTTC. This encodes CASSSGLAGGLYF.

This clonotype was picked up a small number of times. The chain links TRBV14 to TRBJ1-6; no definite D call. The CDR3 has 12 residues. In germline, CDR1 is SGHDN, CDR2 FVKESK. V shed 3 bases and J shed 12 bases, with 9 bases lying between them. This chain's CDR3 is CASSHDAGPLHF. CDR3 DNA: TGTGCCAGCAGCCACGACGCCGGACCCCTCCACTTT.

The genes are TRBV7-9 and TRBJ2-6; D gene ambiguous. CDR3 length: 17 residues. Germline CDR1 SEHNR, CDR2 FQNEAQ (reference sequence). Between the trimmed V and J ends, which lost 6 bases and 0 bases, there was a span of 15 bases. DNA for the CDR3: TGTGCCAGCAGTTCCCATCTCCACTCCTCTGGGGCCAACGTCCTGACTTTC. Translating it yields CASSSHLHSSGANVLTF.

This clonotype was observed at least ten times. CDR3 sequence (DNA): TGTGCCAGCGAAGAGGGGGACTTCCCGGAGAGGGAGCAGTACTTC. Its translation is CASEEGDFPEREQYF. The V call is TRBV2, the J call TRBJ2-7; D might be TRBD1 or TRBD2, each matching 6 bases. The CDR3 covers 15 residues. Trimming removed 8 bases at V and 7 bases at J, with 24 bases between. CDR1 and CDR2 from the germline V gene are SNHLY and FYNNEI.

A word on this clonotype: A read error may produce the germline difference seen at one junction end. The rearrangement uses TRBV28 and TRBJ1-2, with 8 bases lining up with TRBD1. Germline V gene sequence: CDR1 MDHEN, CDR2 SYDVKM. This CDR3 region has 10 residues. The CDR3 DNA reads as TGCGCGACAGGGGAGTATGGCTACACCTTC. Amino acid sequence: CATGEYGYTF.

A single count supports this clonotype. A much larger clone lies one base from this, so it may be a read error. The chain is built from TRBV7-9 and TRBJ2-2; D possibly corresponds to TRBD1 (6 bases). V was clipped by 1 base and J by 6 bases, with 18 bases between them. This CDR3 has 17 amino acids. The germline gives CDR1 SEHNR, CDR2 FQNEAQ (reference sequence). The DNA of the CDR3 is TGTGCCAGCAGCTTAGAGCACAGGGAAAGGTGGGCCGGGGAGCTGTTTTTT. Its translation is CASSLEHRERWAGELFF.

The sample holds a few counts of this clonotype. The chain links TRBV9 to TRBJ2-7; 8 bases are shared with TRBD1. Germline values: CDR1 SGDLS, CDR2 YYNGEE. V lost 3 bases and J lost 2; bases outside the gene matches: 10. The CDR3 is made up of 16 amino acids. In nucleotides, the CDR3 is TGTGCCAGCAGCGCCGGACAGGGAGTTTTCGCCTACGAGCAGTACTTC. Its translation: CASSAGQGVFAYEQYF.

At least ten counts were recorded for this clonotype. V is TRBV20-1 and J is TRBJ2-1; tentatively, D is TRBD2 (7 bases). The CDR3 spans 14 residues. Trimming stripped 2 bases from V and 9 bases from J, with 17 bases between. Germline values: CDR1 DFQATT, CDR2 SNEGSKA (reference sequence). The CDR3 here is CSARSGTILSEQFF. The CDR3 nucleotides read TGCAGTGCTAGAAGCGGGACAATCCTTAGTGAGCAGTTCTTC.